This T cell receptor (beta chain) is from a study of shared clonotypes between healthy human individuals. Naive CD8 cells lacked CD45RO, underwent positive selection for CCR7 and left out terminally differentiated effector memory CD45RA+ cells. The CDR3 sequence is 13 residues long. In germline, CDR1 is SGHNT, CDR2 YYREEE (reference sequence). V was cut by 2 bases and J by 3 bases, with 9 bases left in between. Each cell subset's genomic DNA was divided evenly among several immunoSEQ plates. Original methodology: Filtering differed, since immunoSEQ gave only junction sequences and no quality scores. Here immunoSEQ multiplex PCR was the method, and the copy in TCRdb shows in-frame clones only, minus some. That table furnishes V, J and clone size, whereas the DNA furnished D and trimming. The table shows about 2 million clones, with about 94% occurring only once.

The chain recombines TRBV5-4 with TRBJ2-7; D is perhaps TRBD1 (6 bases). This sequence originates from a man younger than 35 in good health. Source material: naive CD8+ T cells sorted from blood. DNA for the CDR3: TGTGCCAGCAGCTTTGACAGGAACTACGAGCAGTACTTC. Translating it yields CASSFDRNYEQYF. Together with reference TRBV5-4 and TRBJ2-7, the CDR3 gives the full variable domain: ETGVTQSPTHLIKTRGQQVTLRCSSQSGHNTVSWYQQALGQGPQFIFQYYREEENGRGNFPPRFSGLQFPNYSSELNVNALELDDSALYLCASSFDRNYEQYFGPGTRLTVT.